This T cell receptor (beta chain) was profiled in a study of T cell responses to AZD1222 COVID-19 vaccine. The method was immunoSEQ multiplex PCR; TCRdb's version includes in-frame clones alone and lacks a portion of them. Of about 60,000 clones detected, 60% to 85% appear once; the ten largest clones hold less than 4%. This CDR3 has 13 amino acids. CDR1 is SGHTA, CDR2 FQGNSA, per germline. V lost 4 bases, J lost 6 bases, and 12 bases lay in between. The TCR comes from an adult who received the AZD1222 COVID-19 vaccine. This rearrangement joins TRBV7-2 to TRBJ1-1; D perhaps matches TRBD1 (5 bases). Here the sequenced sample was peripheral blood, taken 28 days after the second AZD1222 dose. In DNA, the CDR3 is TGTGCCAGCAGCTCAGGGAGGGCGCCTGAAGCTTTCTTT. The encoded protein is CASSSGRAPEAFF.